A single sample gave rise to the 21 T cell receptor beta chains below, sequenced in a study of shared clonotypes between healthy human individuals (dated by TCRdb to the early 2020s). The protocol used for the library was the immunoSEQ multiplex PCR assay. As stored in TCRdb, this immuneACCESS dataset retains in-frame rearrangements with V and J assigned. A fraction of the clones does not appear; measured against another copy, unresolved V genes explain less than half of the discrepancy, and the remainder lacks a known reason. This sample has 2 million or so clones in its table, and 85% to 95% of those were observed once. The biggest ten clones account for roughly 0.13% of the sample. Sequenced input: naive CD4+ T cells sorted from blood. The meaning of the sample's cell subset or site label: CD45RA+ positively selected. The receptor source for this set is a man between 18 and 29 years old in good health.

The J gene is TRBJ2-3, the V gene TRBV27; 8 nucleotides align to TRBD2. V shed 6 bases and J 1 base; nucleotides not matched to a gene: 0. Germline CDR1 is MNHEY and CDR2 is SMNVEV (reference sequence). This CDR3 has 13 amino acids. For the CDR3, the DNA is TGTGCCAGCAGGACTAGCGGCACAGATACGCAGTATTTT. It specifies CASRTSGTDTQYF.

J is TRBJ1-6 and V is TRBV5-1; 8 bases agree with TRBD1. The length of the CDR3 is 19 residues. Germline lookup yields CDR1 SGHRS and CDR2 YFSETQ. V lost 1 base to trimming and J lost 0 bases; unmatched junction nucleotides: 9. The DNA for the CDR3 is TGCGCCAGCAGCTTGACAAACCGGGACAGGAGCTCCTATAATTCACCCCTCCACTTT. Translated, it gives CASSLTNRDRSSYNSPLHF.

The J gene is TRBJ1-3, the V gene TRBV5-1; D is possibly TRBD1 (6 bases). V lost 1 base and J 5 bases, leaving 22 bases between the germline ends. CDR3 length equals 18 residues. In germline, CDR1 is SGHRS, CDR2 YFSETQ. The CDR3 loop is CASSLPRTDFSRRNTIYF. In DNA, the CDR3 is TGCGCCAGCAGCTTGCCCCGGACAGATTTTAGTCGGAGAAACACCATATATTTT.

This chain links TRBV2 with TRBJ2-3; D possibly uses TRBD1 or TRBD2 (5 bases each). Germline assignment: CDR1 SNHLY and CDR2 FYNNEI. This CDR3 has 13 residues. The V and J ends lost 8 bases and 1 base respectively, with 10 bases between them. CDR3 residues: CASGGTRTDTQYF. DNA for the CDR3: TGTGCCAGCGGTGGGACCCGCACAGATACGCAGTATTTT.

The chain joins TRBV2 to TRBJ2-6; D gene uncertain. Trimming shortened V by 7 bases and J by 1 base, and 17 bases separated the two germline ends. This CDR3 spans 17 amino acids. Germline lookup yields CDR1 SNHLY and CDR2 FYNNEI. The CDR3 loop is CASTKHLDGSGANVLTF. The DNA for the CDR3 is TGTGCCAGCACCAAACATTTGGATGGTTCTGGGGCCAACGTCCTGACTTTC.

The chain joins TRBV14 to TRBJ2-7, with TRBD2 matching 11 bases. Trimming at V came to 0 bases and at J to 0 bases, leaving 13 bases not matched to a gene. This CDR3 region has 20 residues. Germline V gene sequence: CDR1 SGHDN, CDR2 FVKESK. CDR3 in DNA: TGTGCCAGCAGCCAAGATAGTAATGCACTAGCGGGGGCCCGCTCCTACGAGCAGTACTTC. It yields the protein CASSQDSNALAGARSYEQYF.

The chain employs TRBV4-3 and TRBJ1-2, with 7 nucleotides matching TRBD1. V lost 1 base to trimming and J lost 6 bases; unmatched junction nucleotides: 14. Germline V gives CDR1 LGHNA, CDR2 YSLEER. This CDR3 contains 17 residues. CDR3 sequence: CASSQAGTASLLNGYTF. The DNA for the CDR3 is TGCGCCAGCAGCCAAGCTGGGACAGCTAGTTTGTTGAATGGCTACACCTTC.

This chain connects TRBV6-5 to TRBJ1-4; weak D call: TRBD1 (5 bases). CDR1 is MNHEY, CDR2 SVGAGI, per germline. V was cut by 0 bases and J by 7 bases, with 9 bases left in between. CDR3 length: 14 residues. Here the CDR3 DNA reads TGTGCCAGCAGTTACTCCCCAGGGAGTGAAAAACTGTTTTTT. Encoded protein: CASSYSPGSEKLFF.

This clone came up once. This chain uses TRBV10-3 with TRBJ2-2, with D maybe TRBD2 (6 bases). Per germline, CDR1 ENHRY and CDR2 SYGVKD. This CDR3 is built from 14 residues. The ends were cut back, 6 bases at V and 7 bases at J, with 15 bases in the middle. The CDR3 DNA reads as TGTGCCATCAGCGGCGGACTATTCAACGGGGAGCTGTTTTTT. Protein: CAISGGLFNGELFF.

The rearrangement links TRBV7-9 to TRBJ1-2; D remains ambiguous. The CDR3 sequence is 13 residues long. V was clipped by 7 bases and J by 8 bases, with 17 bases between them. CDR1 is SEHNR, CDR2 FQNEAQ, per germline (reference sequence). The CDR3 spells CASNELALEGYTF. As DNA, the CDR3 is TGTGCCAGCAACGAGTTAGCTTTGGAGGGCTACACCTTC. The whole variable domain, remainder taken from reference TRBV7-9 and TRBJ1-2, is DTGVSQNPRHKITKRGQNVTFRCDPISEHNRLYWYRQTLGQGPEFLTYFQNEAQLEKSRLLSDRFSAERPKGSFSTLEIQRTEQGDSAMYLCASNELALEGYTFGSGTRLTVV.

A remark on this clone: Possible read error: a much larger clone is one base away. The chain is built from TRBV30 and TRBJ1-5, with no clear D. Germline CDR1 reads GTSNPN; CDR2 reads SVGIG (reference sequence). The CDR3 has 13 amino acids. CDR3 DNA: TGTACCTGGACCCGGGATAGCAATCAGCCCCAGCATTTT. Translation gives CTWTRDSNQPQHF.

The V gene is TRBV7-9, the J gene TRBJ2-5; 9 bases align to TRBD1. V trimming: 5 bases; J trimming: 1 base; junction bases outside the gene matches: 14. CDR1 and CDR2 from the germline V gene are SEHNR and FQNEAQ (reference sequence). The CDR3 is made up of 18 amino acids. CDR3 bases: TGTGCCAGCAGCCTCTCCGGGACAGGGACGCCGTTCCAAGAGACCCAGTACTTC. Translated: CASSLSGTGTPFQETQYF.

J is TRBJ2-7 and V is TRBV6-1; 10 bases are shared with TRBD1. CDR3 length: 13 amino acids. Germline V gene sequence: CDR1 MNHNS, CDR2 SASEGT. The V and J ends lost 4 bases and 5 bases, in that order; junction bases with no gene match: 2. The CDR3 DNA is TGTGCCAGCAGTGGACAGGGGGCCCACGAGCAGTACTTC. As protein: CASSGQGAHEQYF.

CDR3 sequence: CASSPGHYTGELFF. The CDR3 DNA follows: TGTGCCAGCAGCCCGGGACACTACACCGGGGAGCTGTTTTTT. This chain links TRBV9 with TRBJ2-2, with D possibly being TRBD1 (6 bases). The V gene's germline CDR1 is SGDLS and CDR2 YYNGEE. This CDR3 is built from 14 residues. V lost 4 bases to trimming and J lost 3 bases, with 10 bases between them.

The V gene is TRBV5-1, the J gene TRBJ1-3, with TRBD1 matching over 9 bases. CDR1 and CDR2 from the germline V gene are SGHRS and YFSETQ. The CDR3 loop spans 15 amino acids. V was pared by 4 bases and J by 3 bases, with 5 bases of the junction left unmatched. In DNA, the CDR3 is TGCGCCAGCAGCCCCGGGACAGGGTTTGGAAACACCATATATTTT. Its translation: CASSPGTGFGNTIYF.

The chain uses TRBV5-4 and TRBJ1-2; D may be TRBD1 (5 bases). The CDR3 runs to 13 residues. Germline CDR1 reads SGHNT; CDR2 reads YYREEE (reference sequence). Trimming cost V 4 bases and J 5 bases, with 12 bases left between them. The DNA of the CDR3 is TGTGCCAGCAGCCAGACAGTTAGTTATGGCTACACCTTC. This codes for CASSQTVSYGYTF.

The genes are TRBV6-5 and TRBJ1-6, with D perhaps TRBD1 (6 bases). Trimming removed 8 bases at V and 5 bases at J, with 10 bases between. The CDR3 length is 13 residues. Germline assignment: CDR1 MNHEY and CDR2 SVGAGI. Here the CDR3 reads CASGTQHNSPLHF. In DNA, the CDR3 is TGTGCCAGCGGGACACAACATAATTCACCCCTCCACTTT.

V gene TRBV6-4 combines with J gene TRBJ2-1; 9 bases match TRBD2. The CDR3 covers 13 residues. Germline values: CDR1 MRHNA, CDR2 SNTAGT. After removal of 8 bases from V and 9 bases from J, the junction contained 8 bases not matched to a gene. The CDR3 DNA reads TGTGCCAGCTGGGGGACTAGCTATTTTGAGCAGTTCTTC. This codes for CASWGTSYFEQFF.

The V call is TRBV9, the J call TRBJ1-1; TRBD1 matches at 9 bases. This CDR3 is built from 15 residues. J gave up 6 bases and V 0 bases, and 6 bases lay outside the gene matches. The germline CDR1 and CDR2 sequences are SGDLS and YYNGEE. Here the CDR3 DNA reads TGTGCCAGCAGCGTAGAGGGACAGGGTAGAGCTGAAGCTTTCTTT. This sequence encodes CASSVEGQGRAEAFF.

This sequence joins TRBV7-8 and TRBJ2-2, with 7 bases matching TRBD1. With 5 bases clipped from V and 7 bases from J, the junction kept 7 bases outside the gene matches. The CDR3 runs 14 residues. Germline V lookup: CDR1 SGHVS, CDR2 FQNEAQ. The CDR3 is CASSPRTGFGELFF. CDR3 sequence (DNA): TGTGCCAGCAGCCCCCGGACAGGCTTCGGGGAGCTGTTTTTT.

This CDR3 is CASSRGLAGAETQYF. In DNA form, the CDR3 reads TGTGCCAGCAGCCGGGGACTAGCGGGAGCGGAGACCCAGTACTTC. The V call is TRBV7-9, the J call TRBJ2-5; 14 bases are shared with TRBD2. In germline, CDR1 is SEHNR, CDR2 FQNEAQ (reference sequence). Unmatched junction bases numbered 4, after V lost 5 bases and J lost 5 bases. The CDR3 has 15 amino acids.